This T cell receptor (beta chain) emerged from a study of blood T cell repertoires in COVID-19. Study as a whole: The United States, Italy and Spain were the sources of the acute and convalescent COVID-19 samples. T cells, B-cell-depleted T cells, or PBMCs provided the cDNA or gDNA that served as material.

As originally analysed: It was from reference gene primer amplification that nucleated cell counts were estimated. Assay used: immunoSEQ multiplex PCR; TCRdb lists only in-frame clones, some missing. V, J and clone size are taken as reported in that table, and D and trimming were inferred from the DNA itself. In the table there are approximately 100,000 clones, more than 65% of which are singletons. This CDR3 is 15 amino acids long. Trimming took 0 bases from V and 9 from J; bases not matched to a gene: 7. Germline V gene lookup returns CDR1 SGHRS and CDR2 YFSETQ. The gene calls are TRBV5-1 and TRBJ2-1, with 9 bases that match TRBD2. Sequencing input: peripheral blood. This clonotype was obtained from a man aged 55 to 70 with acute or convalescent COVID-19. The CDR3 DNA sequence: TGCGCCAGCAGCTTGGCGGGCGGGGGGGCCGCTGAGCAGTTCTTC. Its protein product is CASSLAGGGAAEQFF.